This TCR beta chain is drawn from a study of blood T cell repertoires in COVID-19. At the level of the study: From the United States, Italy and Spain came samples of acute and convalescent COVID-19. Sample material is recorded as cDNA or gDNA derived from T cells, B-cell-depleted T cells, or PBMCs.

Trimming removed 1 base at V and 2 bases at J, with 9 bases between. CDR1 LGHNA and CDR2 YSLEER come from the germline V gene. The CDR3 contains 15 residues. Original analysis: Amplification of reference gene primers was used by the study to estimate nucleated cell counts. Generated by immunoSEQ multiplex PCR, the TCRdb table keeps only in-frame clones and is missing some. That table is the source of V, J and clone size, and D and trimming were worked out from the DNA. The sample lists more than 110,000 clones; 84% were seen once. This chain joins TRBV4-3 and TRBJ1-5; D is unclear. The TCR sequence derives from a woman aged 80 or over in a cohort sampled during active or convalescent COVID-19. Sequencing was carried out using peripheral blood. The CDR3 region is CASSQGYAGNQPQHF. The CDR3 region has the DNA TGCGCCAGCAGCCAAGGGTATGCGGGCAATCAGCCCCAGCATTTT.